In its sample, the clone carrying this T cell receptor beta chain was seen a few times. These data originate in a study of blood T cell repertoires in COVID-19. At the level of the study: Samples of COVID-19 (acute and convalescent) were obtained from the United States, Italy and Spain. Nucleic acid was either cDNA or gDNA, and it came from T cells, B-cell-depleted T cells, or PBMCs.

Germline CDR1 MNHEY, CDR2 SVGEGT. The CDR3 is 16 residues long. The ends were cut back, 5 bases at V and 3 bases at J, with 19 bases in the middle. Original analysis: Nucleated cell counts were estimated from reference gene primer amplification. Assay used: immunoSEQ multiplex PCR; TCRdb lists only in-frame clones, some missing. Clone size and the V and J calls come from that table; the DNA yielded D and trimming. The table has 150,000 to 200,000 clones, roughly 75% seen once. This TCR was sampled from a man aged 70-80 years with active or convalescent COVID-19. V usage is TRBV6-2 or TRBV6-3 and J usage is TRBJ2-5, with no clear D. Sequencing was done on a sample of peripheral blood. Written as DNA, the CDR3 is TGTGCCAGCAGTCGTACCGACTCGGCGTCGGAAGAGACCCAGTACTTC. Amino acids: CASSRTDSASEETQYF.